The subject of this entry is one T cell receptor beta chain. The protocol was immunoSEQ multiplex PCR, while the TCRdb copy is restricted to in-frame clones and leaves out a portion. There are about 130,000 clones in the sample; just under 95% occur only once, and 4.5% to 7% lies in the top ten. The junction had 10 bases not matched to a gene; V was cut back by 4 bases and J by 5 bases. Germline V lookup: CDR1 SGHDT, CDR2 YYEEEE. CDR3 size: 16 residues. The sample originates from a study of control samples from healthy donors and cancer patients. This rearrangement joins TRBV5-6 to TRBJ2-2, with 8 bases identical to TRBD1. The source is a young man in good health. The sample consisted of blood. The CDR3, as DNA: TGTGCCAGCAGCCCCGTACGACAGGGGATGACCGGGGAGCTGTTTTTT. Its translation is CASSPVRQGMTGELFF.